Following are 16 T cell receptor beta chains from one sample sequenced in a study of low-dose radiotherapy and immunotherapy resistance in tumors. Time point given: before trial treatment. First-strand cDNA used TRAV- and TRBV-specific primers, covering alpha and beta chains. PCR amplification of the TCRs was performed with Phusion for about 20 PCR cycles, and it relied on a constant-region primer together with a V-primer adapter. TCRdb used MiXCR to reprocess the reads, holding one entry per CDR3 protein. In the table there are 40,000 or so distinct CDR3 sequences, about 28% of which are singletons. The input for sequencing was PBMCs, taken before treatment. These receptors were collected from a male donor with gallbladder cancer.

A few counts support this clonotype. The CDR3: CASSSPPGAYEQYF. The CDR3 DNA reads as TGTGCCAGCAGTTCCCCCCCGGGAGCCTACGAGCAGTACTTC. This chain links TRBV28 with TRBJ2-7, with a tentative D call TRBD2 (6 bases). The CDR3 runs to 14 residues. Germline CDR1 MDHEN, CDR2 SYDVKM. Deletions cut 4 bases from V and 2 bases from J, with 12 bases between.

By frequency in the sample, this clonotype is medium-sized. The gene calls are TRBV28 and TRBJ2-6; D uncertain. There are 13 residues in the CDR3. V lost 10 bases, J lost 3 bases, and 10 bases lay in between. The V gene's germline CDR1 is MDHEN and CDR2 SYDVKM. CDR3 amino acids: CATYEYGANVLTF. In DNA form, the CDR3 reads TGTGCCACGTATGAATATGGGGCCAACGTCCTGACTTTC.

The table lists this clonotype with many counts. The CDR3 DNA reads TGTGCCAGCAGCAAACAGGTGGTAACGGACAATGAGCAGTTCTTC. Amino acid sequence: CASSKQVVTDNEQFF. The chain recombines TRBV21-1 with TRBJ2-1. TRBV21-1 is classified as a pseudogene. The CDR3 is 15 residues long.

This clonotype is labeled as medium-sized. This chain joins TRBV7-9 and TRBJ2-7; unclear D gene. V lost 5 bases, J lost 0 bases, and 8 bases lay in between. The CDR3 is made up of 13 amino acids. The germline CDR1 and CDR2 sequences are SEHNR and FQNEAQ (reference sequence). The CDR3 DNA sequence: TGTGCCAGCAGCCCAGATAGCTCCTACGAGCAGTACTTC. As protein: CASSPDSSYEQYF.

The chain employs TRBV6-5 and TRBJ2-7; D is unresolved. Germline CDR1 reads MNHEY; CDR2 reads SVGAGI. The CDR3 loop spans 14 amino acids. Trimming shortened V by 0 bases and J by 0 bases, and 6 bases separated the two germline ends. For the CDR3, the DNA is TGTGCCAGCAGTTACTCGGAAGGCTCCTACGAGCAGTACTTC. The encoded protein is CASSYSEGSYEQYF.

The chain couples TRBV7-4 to TRBJ2-5, with 7 positions matching TRBD2. Germline CDR1 and CDR2: SGHVT and SQSDAQ. Trimming took 5 bases from V and 4 from J; bases not matched to a gene: 16. The CDR3 consists of 17 residues. The DNA of the CDR3 is TGTGCCAGCAGCCAAGACTCTAGCGGTCGGACCATAGAGACCCAGTACTTC. Translating gives CASSQDSSGRTIETQYF.

This clonotype was counted ten times or more. The V and J genes are TRBV7-9 and TRBJ2-7; 10 nucleotides line up with TRBD1. Germline lookup yields CDR1 SEHNR and CDR2 FQNEAQ (reference sequence). The CDR3 consists of 15 residues. V lost 3 bases, J lost 3 bases, and 5 bases stayed unmatched. The CDR3 nucleotides read TGTGCCAGCAGCTTCGTTGGACAGGGGGGCTACGAGCAGTACTTC. Translation: CASSFVGQGGYEQYF.

Judged by abundance, this clonotype is medium-sized. This chain links TRBV5-1 with TRBJ2-1; 8 bases line up with TRBD2. Germline assignment: CDR1 SGHRS and CDR2 YFSETQ. V lost 0 bases to trimming and J lost 7 bases; unmatched junction nucleotides: 6. The CDR3 extends over 15 amino acids. CDR3 sequence (DNA): TGCGCCAGCAGCTTGGAAACTAGCGGCGCTAATGAGCAGTTCTTC. Its translation: CASSLETSGANEQFF. Full variable domain (remainder filled in from reference TRBV5-1 and TRBJ2-1): KAGVTQTPRYLIKTRGQQVTLSCSPISGHRSVSWYQQTPGQGLQFLFEYFSETQRNKGNFPGRFSGRQFSNSRSEMNVSTLELGDSALYLCASSLETSGANEQFFGPGTRLTVL.

Judged by abundance, this clonotype is medium-sized. This chain joins TRBV28 and TRBJ1-2, with D perhaps matching TRBD1 (5 bases). The germline gives CDR1 MDHEN, CDR2 SYDVKM. V was pared by 3 bases and J by 4 bases, with 12 bases between. The CDR3 consists of 14 residues. The CDR3 DNA follows: TGTGCCAGCAGTTTCAGTTCCAGGGTCTATGGCTACACCTTC. As protein: CASSFSSRVYGYTF.

V usage is TRBV27 and J usage is TRBJ2-1; D might be TRBD2 (5 bases). The CDR3 consists of 16 residues. The V and J ends lost 2 bases and 1 base respectively, with 12 bases between them. Germline V gene lookup returns CDR1 MNHEY and CDR2 SMNVEV (reference sequence). The CDR3 nucleotides are TGTGCCAGCAGTTTAAACGTGGAGGAGTCCTACAATGAGCAGTTCTTC. This codes for CASSLNVEESYNEQFF.

This chain links TRBV5-1 with TRBJ2-7; D may be TRBD1 (6 bases). CDR3 length: 14 amino acids. Trimming took 4 bases from V and 3 from J, leaving 14 bases between them. The V gene's germline CDR1 is SGHRS and CDR2 YFSETQ. The CDR3 here is CASSTITGSYEQYF. CDR3 coding DNA: TGCGCCAGCAGCACCATCACAGGGAGCTACGAGCAGTACTTC.

This clonotype was recorded many times. The chain carries TRBV6-4 and TRBJ1-5; no clear D gene. Trimming stripped 5 bases from V and 0 bases from J, with 5 bases between. Germline loops: CDR1 MRHNA, CDR2 SNTAGT. This CDR3 contains 13 residues. For the CDR3, the DNA is TGTGCCAGCAGTACACATAGCAATCAGCCCCAGCATTTT. Amino acids: CASSTHSNQPQHF.

This clonotype has ten or more counts. The CDR3 here is CASAREYNSPLHF. As DNA, the CDR3 is TGTGCCAGTGCCAGGGAGTATAATTCACCCCTCCACTTT. The gene calls are TRBV19 and TRBJ1-6; perhaps TRBD1 as D (5 bases). Germline CDR1 reads LNHDA; CDR2 reads SQIVND (reference sequence). V lost 8 bases and J 4 bases, leaving 9 bases between the germline ends. CDR3 size: 13 residues.

This clonotype was detected ten times or more. This chain uses TRBV20-1 with TRBJ2-1; 8 nucleotides align to TRBD2. Germline loops: CDR1 DFQATT, CDR2 SNEGSKA (reference sequence). V was clipped by 3 bases and J by 7 bases; unmatched bases: 11. The CDR3 totals 15 residues. CDR3 sequence: CSASGSASGLNEQFF. In nucleotides, the CDR3 is TGCAGTGCTAGTGGTTCGGCTAGCGGGCTGAATGAGCAGTTCTTC.

In this sample, this clonotype turned up many times. V and J are TRBV9 and TRBJ2-1; D might be TRBD1 or TRBD2, each matching 5 bases. The V end lost 3 bases, the J end lost 4 bases, and 14 bases lay between the germline ends. The CDR3 contains 15 residues. Germline CDR1 is SGDLS and CDR2 is YYNGEE. This CDR3 reads CASSGGDGGYNEQFF. Written as DNA, the CDR3 is TGTGCCAGCAGCGGTGGGGACGGTGGTTACAATGAGCAGTTCTTC.

There are many counts of this clonotype. J is TRBJ1-2 and V is TRBV7-9, with TRBD1 matching over 7 bases. The germline V gene has CDR1 SEHNR and CDR2 FQNEAQ (reference sequence). With 6 bases clipped from V and 7 bases from J, the junction kept 8 bases outside the gene matches. The CDR3 sequence is 13 residues long. The chain's CDR3 is CASRPTGEGGYTF. The CDR3 DNA reads TGTGCCAGCAGACCCACAGGGGAAGGTGGCTACACCTTC.